Given below is one T cell receptor delta chain in context. These data originate in a study of gamma-delta chains in newborns, infants, children. Study information: Microbial exposure reportedly drives polyclonal innate γδ T cell expansion after birth.

TCRdb fed the reads into CATT to redo clone calling. The sample lists 3,000 to 3,500 delta-chain clones; 8% to 13% were seen once. V lost 2 bases and J lost 4, with 13 bases in between. CDR1 is GEAIGNYY and CDR2 is EKD in the germline V gene. This CDR3 has 15 amino acids. Sequencing was done on a sample of blood. J is TRDJ2 and V is TRDV2; TRDD3 is a possible D gene (6 bases). The J gene is absent in TCRdb and was assigned here via DNA matching to germline. This clonotype originated in a child who was a newborn, infant or young child, either healthy, febrile or measles-vaccinated (not recorded which). CDR3 bases: TGTGCCTGTGACAGAAGGGGGGAGAAGACAGCACAACTCTTCTTT. Encoded protein: CACDRRGEKTAQLFF.